This TCR beta chain was captured in a study of CD8+CD57+ T cells in acquired aplastic anemia. Template material for TCR beta VDJ and CDR3 profiling consisted of genomic DNA. In TCRdb, the reads were re-called with MiXCR into one record per CDR3 protein. The sample has about 150,000 distinct CDR3 sequences, 45% to 50% seen once. Flow cytometry had shown expanded CD8+CD57+ cells in the patients chosen for sequencing. The TCR comes from a human donor with aplastic anemia. Sequencing was done on a sample of sorted CD4+, CD8+, or CD8+CD57+ T cells (not recorded which) from PBMCs.

CDR3 in DNA: TGTGCCAGCAGCCCATCAAGGGAGACCCAGTACTTC. Translated, it gives CASSPSRETQYF. The chain joins TRBV11-3 to TRBJ2-5, with no clear D. With 5 bases removed from V and 5 bases from J, the gap between germline ends came to 9 bases. CDR1 and CDR2 (germline): SGHNT, YENEEA. This CDR3 comprises 12 residues. Filled out from reference TRBV11-3 and TRBJ2-5, the complete variable domain reads EAGVVQSPRYKIIEKKQPVAFWCNPISGHNTLYWYLQNLGQGPELLIRYENEEAVDDSQLPKDRFSAERLKGVDSTLKIQPAELGDSAVYLCASSPSRETQYFGPGTRLLVL.